This T cell receptor beta chain was identified during a study of tumor-infiltrating lymphocytes in primary liver carcinoma. Study details: Patients were both men and women, whose ages ran from 30 to 69 years. The tumors ranged from about 4 to 10 cm across and fell within stage T1-T3 N0M0.

Synthesis of TCR beta cDNA was carried out from 500 ng total RNA with a constant-region primer. For TCR beta, libraries were produced by three nested multiplex PCR rounds using slightly modified ARM-PCR. TRBV1-TRBV30 forward primers paired with a C-beta reverse primer were used in the first two PCR rounds, which ran roughly 9 cycles each. One entry per CDR3 protein results from TCRdb running MiXCR on the multiplex PCR reads. The sample lists approximately 330,000 distinct CDR3 sequences; almost 65% were seen once. Germline DNA was extracted too, while blood RNA derived from unsorted whole blood. Trimming pared 6 bases from V and 5 bases from J, leaving 16 bases between. This CDR3 is built from 14 residues. This clonotype was counted between two and nine times.

V gene TRBV12-3 or TRBV12-4 combines with J gene TRBJ2-5; D gene uncertain. The source of this sequence is a man aged 35 to 55 with primary liver carcinoma and hepatitis B virus infection. The specimen was peripheral blood. The CDR3 coding sequence is TGTGCCAGCAGCTACCCTCCTGGGTGGGAGACCCAGTACTTC. Protein product: CASSYPPGWETQYF.